The 3 T cell receptor beta chains below were found in one sample sequenced in a study of cytomegalovirus exposure and HLA in healthy donors. The assay was immunoSEQ multiplex PCR, and TCRdb's table has in-frame clones only and misses some. The table records about 360,000 clones, 70% to 90% of them present only once. Sample: PBMCs. The receptors come from a woman younger than 35 in good health and CMV-seronegative.

This chain joins TRBV6-1 and TRBJ2-7; TRBD2 aligns across 13 bases. The CDR3 has 15 amino acids. Trimming took 5 bases from V and 6 from J; bases not matched to a gene: 7. Germline V gives CDR1 MNHNS, CDR2 SASEGT. The CDR3 sequence is CASSKGTSGTREQYF. DNA for the CDR3: TGTGCCAGCAGTAAAGGGACTAGCGGGACGCGCGAGCAGTACTTC.

This clone showed up many times. DNA for the CDR3: TGTGCCAGCAGTGAAGAGGGACAGGGATATTCACCCCTCCACTTT. Protein product: CASSEEGQGYSPLHF. The J gene is TRBJ1-6, the V gene TRBV6-1; TRBD1 aligns across 9 bases. CDR3 length: 15 residues. The germline V gene encodes CDR1 MNHNS and CDR2 SASEGT. The junction had 3 bases not matched to a gene; V was cut back by 1 base and J by 8 bases.

The chain couples TRBV30 to TRBJ2-5; D is uncertain. The CDR3 runs to 14 residues. V was shortened by 1 base and J by 5 bases, with 14 bases between the two germline ends. Germline V CDR1 and CDR2: GTSNPN, SVGIG (reference sequence). CDR3 region: CAWSAPWQKETQYF. CDR3 bases: TGTGCCTGGAGTGCCCCCTGGCAGAAGGAGACCCAGTACTTC.